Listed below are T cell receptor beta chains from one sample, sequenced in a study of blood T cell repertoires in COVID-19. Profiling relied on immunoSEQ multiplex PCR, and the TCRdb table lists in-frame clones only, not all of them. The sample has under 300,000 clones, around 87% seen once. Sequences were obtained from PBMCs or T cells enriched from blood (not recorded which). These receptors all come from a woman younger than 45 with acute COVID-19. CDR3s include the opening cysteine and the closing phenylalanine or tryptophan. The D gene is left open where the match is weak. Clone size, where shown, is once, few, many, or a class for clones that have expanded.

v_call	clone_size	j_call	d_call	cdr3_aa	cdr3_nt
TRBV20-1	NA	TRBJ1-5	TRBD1	CSASAGQGDHQPQHF	TGCAGTGCTAGTGCGGGACAGGGTGATCATCAGCCCCAGCATTTT
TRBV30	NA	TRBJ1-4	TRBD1	CAWSAKQGASEKLFF	TGTGCCTGGAGTGCAAAACAGGGGGCGAGTGAAAAACTGTTTTTT
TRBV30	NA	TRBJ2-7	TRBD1	CAWRQGTGVPYEQYF	TGTGCCTGGAGACAAGGGACAGGGGTCCCCTACGAGCAGTACTTC
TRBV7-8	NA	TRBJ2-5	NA	CASSLGGQPQETQYF	TGTGCCAGCAGCTTAGGAGGACAGCCACAAGAGACCCAGTACTTC
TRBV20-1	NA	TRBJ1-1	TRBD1	CSASYRGLNTEAFF	TGCAGTGCTAGTTACAGGGGGCTGAACACTGAAGCTTTCTTT
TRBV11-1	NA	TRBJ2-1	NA	CASSFSQGRNEQFF	TGTGCCAGCAGCTTCTCACAGGGTAGAAATGAGCAGTTCTTC
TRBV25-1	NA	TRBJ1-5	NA	CASSDHRTDQPQHF	TGTGCCAGCAGTGATCACCGAACAGATCAGCCCCAGCATTTT
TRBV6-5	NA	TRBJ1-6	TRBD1	CASSSGTVPNSPLHF	TGTGCCAGCAGTTCGGGGACAGTACCCAATTCACCCCTCCACTTT
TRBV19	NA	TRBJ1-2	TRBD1	CASSILGGKTYGYTF	TGTGCCAGTAGTATTCTAGGGGGCAAGACCTATGGCTACACCTTC
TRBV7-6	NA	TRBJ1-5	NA	CASSLRSAGTILSNQPQHF	TGTGCCAGCAGCTTACGTAGTGCGGGTACAATCCTAAGCAATCAGCCCCAGCATTTT
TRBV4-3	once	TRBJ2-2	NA	CASSQEPYVGELFF	TGCGCCAGCAGCCAAGAACCCTACGTCGGGGAGCTGTTTTTT
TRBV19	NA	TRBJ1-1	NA	CASSIGAGATTEAFF	TGTGCCAGTAGTATAGGCGCAGGGGCAACCACTGAAGCTTTCTTT
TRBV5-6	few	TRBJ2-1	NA	CASSLVAVMSSYNEQFF	TGTGCCAGCAGCTTGGTAGCGGTGATGAGCTCCTACAATGAGCAGTTCTTC
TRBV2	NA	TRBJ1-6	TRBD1	CASSQSGGGASYNSPLHF	TGTGCCAGCAGTCAAAGCGGAGGGGGCGCCTCCTATAATTCACCCCTCCACTTT
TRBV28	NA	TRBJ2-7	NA	CASSPLTPRGSVYEQYF	TGTGCCAGCAGTCCACTTACCCCTCGCGGTAGCGTCTACGAGCAGTACTTC
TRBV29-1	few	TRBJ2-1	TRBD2	CSVDGLGGEQFF	TGCAGCGTTGACGGACTAGGCGGTGAGCAGTTCTTC
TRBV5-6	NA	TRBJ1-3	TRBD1	CASSFGQGANTIYF	TGTGCCAGCAGCTTCGGTCAGGGGGCAAACACCATATATTTT
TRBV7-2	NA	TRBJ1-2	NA	CASSLMGGSNYGYTF	TGTGCCAGCAGCTTAATGGGAGGGTCCAACTATGGCTACACCTTC
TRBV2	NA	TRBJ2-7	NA	CASSEAATAAYEQYF	TGTGCCAGCAGTGAAGCCGCGACAGCCGCCTACGAGCAGTACTTC